This T cell receptor (beta chain) was sequenced for a study of cytomegalovirus exposure and HLA in healthy donors (dated by TCRdb to the late 2010s). Background for the entire study: According to an earlier analysis of a few hundred of the donors, some 180 million T cells yielded 120 million or so unique TCR beta sequences and 276 Gb of sequence data. Around 320 gigabases of sequencing data and approximately 85 million unique TCR sequences were included in an early release covering about 600 HLA-typed donors. Of the 350 to 400 genotyped donors, 65% to 90% fell in the genetic ancestry cluster associated with self-reported Caucasian donors. The aim of the study was to test whether cataloging public T cell receptors could identify signatures of past pathogen exposure. The T cell repertoires of 666 subjects were profiled by immunosequencing and related to cytomegalovirus serostatus. In addition to the first cohort of approximately 650 subjects, a separate validation cohort of around 110 different subjects was used. The study combined high-throughput TCR immunosequencing, statistical association of individual TCRs with disease status, and machine learning to predict cytomegalovirus infection status. To study patterns of TCR occurrence, a later analysis re-analyzed previously published TCR beta repertoires from around 670 donors and added high-resolution HLA genotyping. Rather than drawing on any new phenotypic data, the later analysis identified candidate immune exposures from TCR beta sequences and the way those sequences occurred across donors. In an earlier analysis of 587 of the donors, high-throughput TCR beta sequencing was used to judge whether each TCR beta V gene segment behaved as functional or pseudogenic. Alongside the repertoire data, information on donor age, sex, ethnicity and CMV serostatus was compiled. A later genetic analysis took genome-wide SNP genotypes for about 55% of the roughly 700 donors and used that subset as a discovery cohort. Every repertoire in the discovery cohort had been generated on one and the same sequencing platform. Both class I and class II loci were covered by HLA typing, at four-digit resolution. The number of typed donors differed by locus: roughly 629-630 for A, B, C, DRB1 and DQB1; approximately 520 for DQA1; about 600 for DPA1; and roughly 490 for DPB1. A handful of DR-DQ haplotypes were treated as single units for association and clustering because of strong linkage in the cohort. Among 350 to 400 genotyped donors of the cohort, an average of roughly 240,000 unique TCR beta nucleotide sequences were sequenced per donor, around 20% of them non-productive.

Paper-wide results and their limitations: The study gave a list of more than 150 TCR beta chains associated with cytomegalovirus. Linkage disequilibrium might explain the correlated functional status among segregating V segments, but an unknown experimental factor could not be ruled out. The only immune exposure information available for the cohort was CMV serostatus. In vitro tests confirmed that a few of the cytomegalovirus-associated TCR beta chains recognize cytomegalovirus antigens. According to a later genetic analysis, donors in an Asian-associated ancestry cluster had fewer N-insertions in productive TCRs than the approximately 650-donor mean. V-gene and J-gene trimming of TCR beta chains was associated with a missense DCLRE1C variant in a later genetic analysis, and the association was replicated in an independent cohort. In this cohort, only TCR beta chains were sequenced, and detectable features were limited by the absence of alpha or paired-chain data. Because some donors lacked HLA typing at each locus, the association tests relied only on the typed subset. A later analysis reported that several top co-occurrence clusters appeared linked to parvovirus B19, influenza, CMV and Epstein-Barr virus. Across donors, most TCR sequences were observed very rarely, whereas some public TCRs were present in many individuals. Presence/absence analyses assumed roughly uniform sequencing depth across donors, an assumption that may not hold. Seventeen rarely observed V segments, including chromosome 9 orphons, were excluded from the earlier analysis of approximately 500 of the donors because counts were too low. In a later analysis, the rate of TCR association differed among HLA loci, with DRB1 alleles having the most associated TCRs and HLA-C alleles having the fewest. An earlier analysis of some 590 of the donors showed that most TCR beta V segments appeared in productive rearrangements either about 90% or about 30% of the time, which broadly matched IMGT annotations. In a later analysis, 16,951 TCR beta sequences were associated with specific HLA alleles at a false discovery rate of 0.05. In a later analysis, most CMV-associated TCR beta chains were found to appear HLA-restricted, with HLA associations seemingly driven largely by CMV exposure. Cytomegalovirus status was reported to be diagnosed by the classifier with high specificity and sensitivity in both the original and validation cohorts. A further reported finding was that TCR beta sequences accurately predicted the HLA-A and HLA-B alleles for most subjects in the first cohort. Strong co-occurrence of HLA alleles, especially DR and DQ, made assigning TCR associations to individual alleles difficult. The authors suggested that the approach could potentially be extended to other disease states and immunological phenotypes. In a later analysis, HLA-associated TCR beta chains showed more clonal expansion and lower generation probabilities than non-associated chains that were equally common. A group of highly shared sequence variants was considered likely to be a technical artifact of the sequencing pipeline.

In total, 600 or so healthy bone marrow donors made up the cohort. At the time of sampling, every cohort member was nominally healthy, though immune exposures that went unrecorded were likely present. The donor tested CMV seropositive and was one of the 289 seropositive cohort members. Every donor gave a peripheral blood sample, and the peripheral blood mononuclear cells from that sample were used for TCR beta sequencing. Genomic DNA was extracted from the blood cell samples with the Qiagen DNeasy Blood Extraction Kit. This clone was seen ten or more times. The antigen it binds to is not known. No quality values exist for individual bases; no much larger clone is one base distant. The library was built by means of the immunoSEQ multiplex PCR assay. The multiplex PCR relied on a mix of 60 forward primers for TCR Vbeta segments and 13 reverse primers for TCR Jbeta segments. Amplification of the CDR3 region of rearranged TCR beta genes was performed with a multiplex PCR assay on genomic DNA. On the Illumina HiSeq System, the amplified TCR beta libraries were sequenced as 87-base-pair reads. The original methods were these. Across the roughly 670 repertoires, a later analysis counted tens of millions of unique TCR beta chains, approximately 10 million of which were shared by at least two donors. Raw reads were error-corrected and collapsed into unique sequences by a nearest-neighbor algorithm in which closely related sequences were merged to remove PCR and sequencing errors. Alignment of CDR3 sequences to IMGT reference sequences was used to assign V, D and J gene segments. For a sequence to be retained, a match of at least six nucleotides was required to both a V gene segment and a J gene segment. Rearrangements were classified as productive when the CDR3 lacked stop codons and remained in frame with V and J, and all other rearrangements were classified as non-productive. Following IMGT convention, CDR3 was defined as the stretch from the second conserved V-encoded cysteine to the conserved J-encoded phenylalanine. In an earlier analysis of more than 550 of the donors, sequences lacking an unambiguous match to a single V gene segment were excluded. An earlier analysis of 587 of the donors classified V segments as functional when productive rearrangements were above 56.7% and as segregating when the standard deviation between donors was above 5%. To diagnose cytomegalovirus status from the catalog of TCR beta chain sequences, a statistical classification framework was built. A later analysis assigned V and J genes by comparing TCR nucleotide sequences with IMGT/GENE-DB human TR gene sequences. In a later analysis, CDR3 sequences and most-parsimonious VDJ recombination scenarios were assigned using the TCRdist pipeline. In a later analysis, every TCR beta chain was defined by the combination of its CDR3 amino acid sequence and its V-gene family, and reads without a unique V-gene family were dropped. As a way to deal with suspected cross-contamination and a sequencing artifact, a later analysis dropped 592 nucleotide sequences that were highly shared and had low generation probability. For each public chain, a later analysis derived a clonal expansion index from normalized ranks of inferred template counts within each repertoire. In a later analysis, generation probabilities were computed using a VDJ recombination model fitted to out-of-frame rearrangements, and the results were checked against IGoR. In a later analysis, hypergeometric tests were used to score TCR-TCR, TCR-HLA and TCR-CMV co-occurrence, with a repertoire-size bias correction applied to TCR pairs. False discovery rates were estimated in a later analysis by permuting HLA or CMV assignments 20 times. In a later analysis, co-occurring TCRs were grouped using DBSCAN, with TCRdist sequence similarity added in when clustering inside HLA-allele-positive subsets. Repertoires with fewer than 30,000 or more than 120,000 public chains were left out of co-occurrence clustering, as were five repertoires with anomalous nucleotide sharing. The source is immuneACCESS, and TCRdb retained only in-frame sequences with V and J called. Part of the clones is not carried over; for the studies checked, unresolved V genes explain less than half of this, and the remainder is unexplained. V and J calls and clone size are given by that table; D and trimming were obtained from the DNA. This sample has 250,000 to 350,000 clones in its table, and 75% to 90% of those were observed once. Of the sample, roughly 4% falls within the top ten clones.

Material for sequencing was PBMCs. This clonotype was obtained from a middle-aged man in good health and CMV-seropositive.

The sequenced DNA is TGTGCCAGCTCAGACACAGGTGGCTATGGCTACACCTTC. The translation is CASSDTGGYGYTF. The chain joins TRBV18 to TRBJ1-2; the D region possibly corresponds to TRBD1 (5 bases align). V and J are truncated by 5 bases and 4 bases respectively, leaving an intervening sequence of 11 bases. The CDR3, cysteine through phenylalanine, is 13 amino acids long. The DNA shown is the 39-base CDR3, in frame from base 1. CDR1 and CDR2 are drawn from the germline V gene: KGHSH, LQKENI. Full variable domain (CDR3 extended with the reference TRBV18 and TRBJ1-2 proteins): NAGVMQNPRHLVRRRGQEARLRCSPMKGHSHVYWYRQLPEEGLKFMVYLQKENIIDESGMPKERFSAEFPKEGPSILRIQQVVRGDSAAYFCASSDTGGYGYTFGSGTRLTVV.